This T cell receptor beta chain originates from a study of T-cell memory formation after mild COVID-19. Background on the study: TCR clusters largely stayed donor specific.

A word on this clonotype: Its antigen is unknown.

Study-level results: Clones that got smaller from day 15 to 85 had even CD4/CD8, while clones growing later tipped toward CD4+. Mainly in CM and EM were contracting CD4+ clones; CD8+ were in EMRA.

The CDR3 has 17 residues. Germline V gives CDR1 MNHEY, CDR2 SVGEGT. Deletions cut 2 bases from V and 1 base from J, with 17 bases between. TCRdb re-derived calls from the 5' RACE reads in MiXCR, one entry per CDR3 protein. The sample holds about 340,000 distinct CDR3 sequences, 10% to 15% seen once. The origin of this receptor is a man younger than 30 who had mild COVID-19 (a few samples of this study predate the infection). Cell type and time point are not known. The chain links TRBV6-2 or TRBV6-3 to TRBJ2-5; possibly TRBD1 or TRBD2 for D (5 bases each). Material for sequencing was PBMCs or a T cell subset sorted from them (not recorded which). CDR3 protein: CASSYGTQGVVQETQYF. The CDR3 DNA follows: TGTGCCAGCAGTTACGGGACCCAAGGGGTGGTCCAAGAGACCCAGTACTTC.